Presented here are 5 T cell receptor beta chains from one specimen sequenced in a study of T cell repertoires in ileal Crohn's disease. Described time point: neoterminal ileum biopsy at postoperative endoscopy, about 6 months after surgery. Data came from immunoSEQ multiplex PCR; TCRdb stores just in-frame clones and leaves some out. The table lists about 11,000 clones, roughly 78% of them singletons. The sample consisted of ileal tissue. These receptors all come from an adult with Crohn's disease.

The chain uses TRBV18 and TRBJ1-4; D not certain. The CDR3 sequence is 15 residues long. Germline loops: CDR1 KGHSH, CDR2 LQKENI. V shed 0 bases and J shed 7 bases, with 12 bases lying between them. The DNA of the CDR3 is TGTGCCAGCTCACCACCTTCCCTATCGGGTGAAAAACTGTTTTTT. Protein: CASSPPSLSGEKLFF. The full variable domain, its missing parts supplied by reference TRBV18 and TRBJ1-4, is NAGVMQNPRHLVRRRGQEARLRCSPMKGHSHVYWYRQLPEEGLKFMVYLQKENIIDESGMPKERFSAEFPKEGPSILRIQQVVRGDSAAYFCASSPPSLSGEKLFFGSGTQLSVL.

This chain uses TRBV5-1 with TRBJ1-5, with a tentative D call TRBD1 (5 bases). This CDR3 spans 17 amino acids. V lost 4 bases and J lost 3, with 20 bases in between. CDR1 and CDR2 (germline): SGHRS, YFSETQ. DNA for the CDR3: TGCGCCAGCAGCCCGGAGGGCAGGGTGGGTGACAATCAGCCCCAGCATTTT. Encoded protein: CASSPEGRVGDNQPQHF.

The CDR3 loop is CASSPGTAVYEQYF. The DNA for the CDR3 is TGCGCCAGCAGCCCTGGGACAGCGGTTTACGAGCAGTACTTC. The chain recombines TRBV5-1 with TRBJ2-7; TRBD1 matches 7 bases. Germline-derived CDR1 and CDR2 are SGHRS and YFSETQ. The CDR3 sequence is 14 residues long. Germline trimming cut 4 bases from V and 4 bases from J; bases unmatched to any gene: 8.

This clone showed up just a few times. V usage is TRBV5-1 and J usage is TRBJ2-5; D is undetermined. This CDR3 comprises 14 residues. The V end was cut by 0 bases, the J end by 1 base, with 7 bases between. Germline V gene data show CDR1 as SGHRS and CDR2 as YFSETQ. The DNA of the CDR3 is TGCGCCAGCAGCTTGGTACAGTTCCAAGAGACCCAGTACTTC. Protein product: CASSLVQFQETQYF.

Only a few counts were recorded for this clone. V usage is TRBV27 and J usage is TRBJ2-1; 13 bases are a match to TRBD2. The CDR3 is 16 residues long. V lost 5 bases to trimming and J lost 7 bases; unmatched junction nucleotides: 8. Germline V CDR1 and CDR2: MNHEY, SMNVEV (reference sequence). The CDR3 reads CASSPPGLAGSNEQFF. In nucleotides, the CDR3 is TGTGCCAGCAGTCCACCGGGACTAGCGGGGTCAAATGAGCAGTTCTTC.